This TCR beta chain was captured by sequencing in a study of early T cells in non-severe SARS-CoV-2 infection. Study-level information: Investigators sequenced bulk RNA drawn from unsorted whole blood, and chains remained unpaired.

As for this clonotype: Its target is unknown.

The length of the CDR3 is 12 residues. CDR1 is ENHRY and CDR2 is SYGVKD in the germline V gene. Trimming stripped 8 bases from V and 3 bases from J, with 11 bases between. Molecules of cDNA were individually given unique molecular identifiers that were attached to them. Each CDR3 protein is one row after TCRdb ran MiXCR on the 5' RACE reads. The sample includes around 80,000 distinct CDR3 sequences, around 13% of them seen just once. Study-wide results and limits: VDJdb matching, biased toward anti-spike CD8 responses, missed private and CD4 specificities.

The rearrangement joins TRBV10-3 to TRBJ2-7; D might be TRBD2 (5 bases). The source material was whole blood. This clonotype was sampled from an adult who was a healthcare worker with PCR-confirmed SARS-CoV-2 infection or an uninfected control (not recorded which). CDR3 amino acids: CAISSNDYEQYF. The CDR3 DNA reads TGTGCCATCTCTAGCAACGACTACGAGCAGTACTTC.